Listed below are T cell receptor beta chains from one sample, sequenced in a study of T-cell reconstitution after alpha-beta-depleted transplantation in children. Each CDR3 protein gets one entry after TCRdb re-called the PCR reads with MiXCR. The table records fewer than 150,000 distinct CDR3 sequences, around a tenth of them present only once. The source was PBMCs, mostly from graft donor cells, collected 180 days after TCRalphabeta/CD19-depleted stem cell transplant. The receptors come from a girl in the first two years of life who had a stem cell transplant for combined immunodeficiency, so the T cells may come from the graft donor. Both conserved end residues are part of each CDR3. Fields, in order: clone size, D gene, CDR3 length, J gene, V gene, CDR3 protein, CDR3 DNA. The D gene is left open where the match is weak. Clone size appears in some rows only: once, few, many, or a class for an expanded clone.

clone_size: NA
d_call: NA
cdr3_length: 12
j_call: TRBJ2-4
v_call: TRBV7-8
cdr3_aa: CASSAFTAIQYF
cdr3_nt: TGTGCCAGCAGCGCATTTACAGCCATTCAGTACTTC

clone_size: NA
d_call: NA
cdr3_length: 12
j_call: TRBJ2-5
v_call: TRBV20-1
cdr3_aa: CSADRYQETQYF
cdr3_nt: TGCAGTGCTGACAGATATCAAGAGACCCAGTACTTC

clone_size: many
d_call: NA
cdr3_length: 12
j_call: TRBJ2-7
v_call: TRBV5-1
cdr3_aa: CASSLEHYEQYF
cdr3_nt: TGCGCCAGCAGCTTGGAACACTACGAGCAGTACTTC

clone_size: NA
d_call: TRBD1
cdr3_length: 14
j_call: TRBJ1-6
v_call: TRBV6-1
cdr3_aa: CASSRQGGNSPLHF
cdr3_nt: TGTGCCAGCAGTCGACAGGGCGGTAATTCACCCCTCCACTTT

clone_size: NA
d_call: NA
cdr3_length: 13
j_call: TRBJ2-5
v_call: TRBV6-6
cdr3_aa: CASNTRVEETQYF
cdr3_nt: TGTGCCAGCAACACAAGGGTTGAGGAGACCCAGTACTTC

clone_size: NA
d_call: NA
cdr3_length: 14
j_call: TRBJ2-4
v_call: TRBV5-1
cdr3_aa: CASSLEQGGNIQYF
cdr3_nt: TGCGCCAGCAGCTTGGAACAGGGTGGAAACATTCAGTACTTC

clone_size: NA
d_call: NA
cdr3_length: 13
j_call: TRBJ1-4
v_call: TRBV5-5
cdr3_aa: CASSGRGDEKLFF
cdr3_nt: TGTGCCAGCAGCGGGCGGGGGGATGAAAAACTGTTTTTT

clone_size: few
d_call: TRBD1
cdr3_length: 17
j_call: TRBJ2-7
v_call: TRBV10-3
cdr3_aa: CASQADFGTGGSYEQYF
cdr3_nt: TGTGCCTCCCAAGCTGATTTCGGGACAGGGGGCTCCTACGAGCAGTACTTC

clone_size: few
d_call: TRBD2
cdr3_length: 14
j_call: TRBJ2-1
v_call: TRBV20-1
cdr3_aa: CSARGLAGHNEQFF
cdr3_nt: TGCAGTGCTAGAGGGCTAGCGGGCCACAATGAGCAGTTCTTC

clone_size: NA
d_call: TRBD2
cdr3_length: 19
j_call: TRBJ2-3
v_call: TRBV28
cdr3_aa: CANSHAVTSGGLVPDTQYF
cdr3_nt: TGTGCCAACAGCCATGCGGTGACTAGCGGGGGCCTCGTTCCGGATACGCAGTATTTT

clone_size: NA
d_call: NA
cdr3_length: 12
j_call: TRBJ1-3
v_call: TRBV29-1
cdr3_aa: CSVLLRGNTIYF
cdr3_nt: TGCAGCGTTCTGCTCAGGGGAAACACCATATATTTT

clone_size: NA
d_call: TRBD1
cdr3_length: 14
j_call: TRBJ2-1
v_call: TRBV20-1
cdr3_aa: CSASQDRLFNEQFF
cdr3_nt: TGCAGTGCTAGTCAGGACAGGTTATTCAATGAGCAGTTCTTC

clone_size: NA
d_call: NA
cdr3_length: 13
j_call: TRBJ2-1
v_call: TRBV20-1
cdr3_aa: CSASMQDGNEQFF
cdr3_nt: TGCAGTGCTAGTATGCAGGACGGCAATGAGCAGTTCTTC

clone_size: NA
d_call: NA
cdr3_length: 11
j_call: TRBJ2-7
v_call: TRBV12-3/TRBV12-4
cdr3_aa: CASSLDREQYF
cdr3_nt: TGTGCCAGCAGTTTAGATCGGGAGCAGTACTTC

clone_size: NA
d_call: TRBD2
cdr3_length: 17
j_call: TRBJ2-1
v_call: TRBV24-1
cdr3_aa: CTTSDTPSGPAYNEQFF
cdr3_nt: TGTACCACCAGTGATACTCCTAGCGGACCTGCCTACAATGAGCAGTTCTTC

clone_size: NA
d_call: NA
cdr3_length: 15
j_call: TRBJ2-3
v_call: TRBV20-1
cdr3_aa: CSARVRLRATDTQYF
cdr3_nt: TGCAGTGCTAGAGTTAGACTACGGGCCACAGATACGCAGTATTTT

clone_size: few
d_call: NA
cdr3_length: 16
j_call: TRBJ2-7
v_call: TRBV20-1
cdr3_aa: CSARDEKAGWSYEQYF
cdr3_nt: TGCAGTGCTAGAGATGAGAAGGCAGGCTGGTCCTACGAGCAGTACTTC

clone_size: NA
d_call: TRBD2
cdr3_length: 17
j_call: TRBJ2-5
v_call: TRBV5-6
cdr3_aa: CASSLDTSGRSYETQYF
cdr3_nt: TGTGCCAGCAGCTTGGACACTAGCGGGAGGTCCTATGAGACCCAGTACTTC

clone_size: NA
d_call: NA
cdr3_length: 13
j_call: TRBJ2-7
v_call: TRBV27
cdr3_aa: CASRQASPYEQYF
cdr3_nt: TGTGCCAGCAGACAGGCTAGCCCGTACGAGCAGTACTTC

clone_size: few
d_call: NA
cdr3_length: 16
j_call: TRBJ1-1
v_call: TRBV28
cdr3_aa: CASSLRGGGMNTEAFF
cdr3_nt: TGTGCCAGCAGTTTAAGGGGAGGAGGGATGAACACTGAAGCTTTCTTT

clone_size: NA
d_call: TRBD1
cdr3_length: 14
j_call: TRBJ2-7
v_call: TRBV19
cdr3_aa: CASSTWDSEYEQYF
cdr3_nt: TGTGCCAGTAGTACTTGGGACAGCGAATACGAGCAGTACTTC

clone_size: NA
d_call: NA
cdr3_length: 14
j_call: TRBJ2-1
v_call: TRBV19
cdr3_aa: CASSIGSTYNEQFF
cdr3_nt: TGTGCCAGTAGTATCGGCAGCACCTACAATGAGCAGTTCTTC

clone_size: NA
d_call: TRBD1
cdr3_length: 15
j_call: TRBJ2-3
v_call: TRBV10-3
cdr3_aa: CAISDRDRVQDTQYF
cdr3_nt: TGTGCCATCAGTGACCGGGACAGGGTCCAAGATACGCAGTATTTT

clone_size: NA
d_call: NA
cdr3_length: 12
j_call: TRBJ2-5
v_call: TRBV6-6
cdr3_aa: CASSYSKGTQYF
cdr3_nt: TGTGCCAGCAGTTACTCGAAAGGGACCCAGTACTTC

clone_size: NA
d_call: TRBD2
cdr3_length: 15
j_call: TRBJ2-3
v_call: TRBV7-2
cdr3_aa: CASSSRDYNTDTQYF
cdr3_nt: TGTGCCAGCAGCTCCCGGGACTATAACACAGATACGCAGTATTTT

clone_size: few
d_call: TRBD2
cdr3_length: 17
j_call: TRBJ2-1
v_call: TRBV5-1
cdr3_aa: CASSWAVLAGFNNEQFF
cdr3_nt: TGCGCCAGCAGCTGGGCGGTGCTAGCGGGATTCAACAATGAGCAGTTCTTC

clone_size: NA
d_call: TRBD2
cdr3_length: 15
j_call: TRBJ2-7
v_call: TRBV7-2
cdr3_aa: CATAASGLGPYEQYF
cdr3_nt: TGTGCCACGGCGGCTAGCGGTCTAGGCCCCTACGAGCAGTACTTC

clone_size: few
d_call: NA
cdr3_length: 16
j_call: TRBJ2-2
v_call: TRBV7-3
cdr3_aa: CASSPRDKFNTGELFF
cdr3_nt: TGTGCCAGCAGCCCCCGGGACAAATTCAACACCGGGGAGCTGTTTTTT

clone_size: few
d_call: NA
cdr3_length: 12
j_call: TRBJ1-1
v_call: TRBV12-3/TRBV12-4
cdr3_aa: CASSGGGAEAFF
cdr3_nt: TGTGCCAGCAGCGGGGGAGGGGCTGAAGCTTTCTTT

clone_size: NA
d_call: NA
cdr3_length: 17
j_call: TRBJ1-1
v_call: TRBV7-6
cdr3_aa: CASSLELGATMNTEAFF
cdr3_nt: TGTGCCAGCAGCTTAGAGCTGGGGGCGACCATGAACACTGAAGCTTTCTTT

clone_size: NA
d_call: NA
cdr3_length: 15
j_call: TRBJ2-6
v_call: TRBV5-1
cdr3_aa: CASSPGVSGANVLTF
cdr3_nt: TGCGCCAGCAGCCCCGGTGTGTCTGGGGCCAACGTCCTGACTTTC

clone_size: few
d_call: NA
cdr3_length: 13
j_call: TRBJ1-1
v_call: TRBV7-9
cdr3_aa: CASSSQRYTEAFF
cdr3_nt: TGTGCCAGCAGCTCCCAAAGATACACTGAAGCTTTCTTT

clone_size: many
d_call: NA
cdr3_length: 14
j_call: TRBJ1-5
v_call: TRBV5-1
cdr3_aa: CASSPNSGDQPQHF
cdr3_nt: TGCGCCAGCAGCCCTAACAGTGGAGATCAGCCCCAGCATTTT

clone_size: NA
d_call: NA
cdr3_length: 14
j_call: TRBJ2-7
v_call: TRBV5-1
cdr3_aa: CASSPSRISYEQYF
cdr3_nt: TGCGCCAGCAGCCCCTCCCGGATTTCCTACGAGCAGTACTTC

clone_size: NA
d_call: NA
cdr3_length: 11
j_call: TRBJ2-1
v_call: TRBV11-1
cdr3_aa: CASIQGTQEFF
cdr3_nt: TGTGCCAGCATACAGGGTACCCAGGAGTTCTTC

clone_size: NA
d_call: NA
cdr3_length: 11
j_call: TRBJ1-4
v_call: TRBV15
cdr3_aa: CATSISREVFF
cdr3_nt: TGTGCCACCAGCATTAGCCGGGAGGTGTTTTTT

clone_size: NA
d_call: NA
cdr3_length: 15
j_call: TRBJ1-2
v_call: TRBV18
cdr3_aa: CASSPPTILGYGYTF
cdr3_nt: TGTGCCAGCTCACCACCGACTATTCTTGGGTATGGCTACACCTTC

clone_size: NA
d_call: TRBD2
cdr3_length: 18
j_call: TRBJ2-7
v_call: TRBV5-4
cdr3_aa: CASSYSTGASGTPSEQYF
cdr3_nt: TGTGCCAGCAGCTATTCCACCGGGGCTAGCGGGACTCCCTCCGAGCAGTACTTC

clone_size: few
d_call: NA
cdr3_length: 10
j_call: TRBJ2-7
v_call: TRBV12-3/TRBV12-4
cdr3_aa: CASRTWEQYF
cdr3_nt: TGTGCCAGCAGGACTTGGGAGCAGTACTTC

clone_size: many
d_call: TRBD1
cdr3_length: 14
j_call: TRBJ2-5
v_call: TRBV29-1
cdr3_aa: CSVGTPGGRETQYF
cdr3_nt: TGCAGCGTAGGGACTCCAGGGGGCCGAGAGACCCAGTACTTC

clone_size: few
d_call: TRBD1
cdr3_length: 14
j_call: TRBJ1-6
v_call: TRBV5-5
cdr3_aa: CASSKGTVNSPLHF
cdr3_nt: TGTGCCAGCAGCAAAGGGACAGTTAATTCACCCCTCCACTTT

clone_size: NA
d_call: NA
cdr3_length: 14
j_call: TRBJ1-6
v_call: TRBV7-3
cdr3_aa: CASSRDVAGSPLHF
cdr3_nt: TGTGCCAGCAGCCGAGACGTAGCCGGTTCACCCCTCCACTTT

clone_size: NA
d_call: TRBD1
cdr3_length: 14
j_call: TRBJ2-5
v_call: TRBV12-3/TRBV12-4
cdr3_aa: CASSSTGSLGTQYF
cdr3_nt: TGTGCCAGCAGTTCGACAGGGTCACTAGGGACCCAGTACTTC

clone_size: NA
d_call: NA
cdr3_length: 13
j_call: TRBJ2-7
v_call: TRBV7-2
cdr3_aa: CASSAYRDYEQYF
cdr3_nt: TGTGCCAGCAGCGCATACAGGGACTACGAGCAGTACTTC

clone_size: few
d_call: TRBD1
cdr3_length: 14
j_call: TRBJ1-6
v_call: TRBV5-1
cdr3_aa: CASSSGQYNSPLHF
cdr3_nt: TGCGCCAGCAGCTCGGGACAGTATAATTCACCCCTCCACTTT

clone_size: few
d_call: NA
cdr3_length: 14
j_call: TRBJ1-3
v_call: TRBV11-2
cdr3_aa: CASSLRSTGNTIYF
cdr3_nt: TGTGCCAGCAGCTTACGCAGTACTGGAAACACCATATATTTT

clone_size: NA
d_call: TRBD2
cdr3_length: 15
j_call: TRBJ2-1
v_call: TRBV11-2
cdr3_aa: CASSRGDLSGREQFF
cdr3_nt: TGTGCCAGCAGCCGCGGTGACCTTAGCGGGAGGGAGCAGTTCTTC

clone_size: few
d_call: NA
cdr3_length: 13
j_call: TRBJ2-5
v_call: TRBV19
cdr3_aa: CASSIGGQETQYF
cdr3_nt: TGTGCCAGTAGTATTGGGGGGCAAGAGACCCAGTACTTC

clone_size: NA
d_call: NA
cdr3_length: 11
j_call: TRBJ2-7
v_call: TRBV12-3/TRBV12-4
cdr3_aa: CASSFSREQYF
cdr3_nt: TGTGCCAGCAGCTTCTCGAGGGAACAGTACTTC

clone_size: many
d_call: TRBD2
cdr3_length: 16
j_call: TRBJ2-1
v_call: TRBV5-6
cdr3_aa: CASGGLAGVGYNEQFF
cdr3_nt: TGTGCCAGCGGGGGACTAGCGGGAGTAGGTTACAATGAGCAGTTCTTC

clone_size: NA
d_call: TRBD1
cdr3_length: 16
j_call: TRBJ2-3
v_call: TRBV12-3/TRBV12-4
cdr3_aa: CASSLGQGKSTDTQYF
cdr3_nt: TGTGCCAGCAGTTTAGGACAGGGAAAAAGCACAGATACGCAGTATTTT

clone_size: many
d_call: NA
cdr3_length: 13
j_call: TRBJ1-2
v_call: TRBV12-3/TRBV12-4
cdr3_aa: CASSLRGISGYTF
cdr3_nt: TGTGCCAGCAGTTTAAGAGGGATAAGTGGCTACACCTTC

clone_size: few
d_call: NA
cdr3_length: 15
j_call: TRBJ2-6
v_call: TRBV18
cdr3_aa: CASSTVPHGANVLTF
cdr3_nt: TGTGCCAGCTCAACGGTCCCGCATGGGGCCAACGTCCTGACTTTC

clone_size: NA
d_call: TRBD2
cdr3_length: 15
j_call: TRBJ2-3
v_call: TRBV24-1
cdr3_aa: CATSDSSGPTDTQYF
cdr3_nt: TGTGCCACCAGTGATTCTAGCGGACCCACAGATACGCAGTATTTT

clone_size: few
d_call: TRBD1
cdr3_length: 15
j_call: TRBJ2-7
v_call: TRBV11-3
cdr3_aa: CASSFGDRGSYEQYF
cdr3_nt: TGTGCCAGCAGCTTTGGGGACAGGGGATCCTACGAGCAGTACTTC

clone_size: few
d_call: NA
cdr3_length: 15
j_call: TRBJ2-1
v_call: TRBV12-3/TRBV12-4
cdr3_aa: CASSHSWRAGHEQFF
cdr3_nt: TGTGCCAGCAGCCACTCTTGGAGGGCTGGACATGAGCAGTTCTTC

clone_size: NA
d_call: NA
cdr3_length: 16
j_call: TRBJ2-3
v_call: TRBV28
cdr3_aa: CASSDPRGGPPDTQYF
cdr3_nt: TGTGCCAGCAGTGACCCCCGCGGGGGCCCCCCCGATACGCAGTATTTT

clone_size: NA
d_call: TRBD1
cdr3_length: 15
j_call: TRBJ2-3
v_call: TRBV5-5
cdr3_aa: CASSTGTASTDTQYF
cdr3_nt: TGTGCCAGCAGCACTGGGACAGCCTCCACAGATACGCAGTATTTT

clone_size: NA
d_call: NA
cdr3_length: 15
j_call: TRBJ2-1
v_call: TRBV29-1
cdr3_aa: CSVSGGVSSYNEQFF
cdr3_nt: TGCAGCGTGAGTGGAGGTGTCAGCTCCTACAATGAGCAGTTCTTC